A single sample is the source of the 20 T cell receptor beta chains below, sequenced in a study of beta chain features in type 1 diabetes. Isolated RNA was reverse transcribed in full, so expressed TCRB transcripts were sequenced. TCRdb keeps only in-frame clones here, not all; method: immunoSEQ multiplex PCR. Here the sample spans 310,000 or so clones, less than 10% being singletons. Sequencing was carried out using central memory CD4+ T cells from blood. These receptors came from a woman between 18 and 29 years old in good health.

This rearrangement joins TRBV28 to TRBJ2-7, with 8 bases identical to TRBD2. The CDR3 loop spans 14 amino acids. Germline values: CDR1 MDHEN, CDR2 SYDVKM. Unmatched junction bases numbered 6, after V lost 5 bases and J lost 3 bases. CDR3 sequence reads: CASSRPGGSYEQYF. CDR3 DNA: TGTGCCAGCAGTCGTCCGGGAGGGAGCTACGAGCAGTACTTC.

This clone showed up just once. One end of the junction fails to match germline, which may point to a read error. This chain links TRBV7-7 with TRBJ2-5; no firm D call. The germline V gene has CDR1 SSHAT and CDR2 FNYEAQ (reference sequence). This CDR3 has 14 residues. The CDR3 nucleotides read TGTGCTAGCAGCTTAAGTGGGGTTCAAGAGACCCAGTACTTC. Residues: CASSLSGVQETQYF.

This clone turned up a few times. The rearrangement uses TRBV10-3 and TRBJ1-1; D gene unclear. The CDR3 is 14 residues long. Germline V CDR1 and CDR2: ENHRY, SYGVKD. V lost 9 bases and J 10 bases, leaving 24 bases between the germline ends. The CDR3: CAIRKVEPGGAAFF. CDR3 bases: TGTGCCATAAGAAAAGTAGAGCCAGGAGGAGCAGCTTTCTTT.

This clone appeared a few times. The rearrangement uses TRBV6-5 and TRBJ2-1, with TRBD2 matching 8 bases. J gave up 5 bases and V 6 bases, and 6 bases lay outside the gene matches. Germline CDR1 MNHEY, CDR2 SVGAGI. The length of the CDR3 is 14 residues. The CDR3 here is CASSRRTSHNEQFF. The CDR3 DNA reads TGTGCCAGCAGCCGAAGGACTAGCCACAATGAGCAGTTCTTC.

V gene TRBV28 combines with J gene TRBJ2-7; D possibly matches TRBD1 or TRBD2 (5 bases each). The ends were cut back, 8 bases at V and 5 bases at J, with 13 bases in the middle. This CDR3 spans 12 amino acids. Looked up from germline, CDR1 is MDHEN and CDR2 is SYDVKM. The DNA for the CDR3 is TGTGCCAGCCTTGGGGGAAACGACGAGCAGTACTTC. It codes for CASLGGNDEQYF.

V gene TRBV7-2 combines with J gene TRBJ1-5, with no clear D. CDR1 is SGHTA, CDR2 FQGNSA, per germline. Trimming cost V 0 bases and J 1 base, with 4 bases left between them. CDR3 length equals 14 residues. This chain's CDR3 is CASSLAGSNQPQHF. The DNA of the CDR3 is TGTGCCAGCAGCTTAGCAGGGAGCAATCAGCCCCAGCATTTT.

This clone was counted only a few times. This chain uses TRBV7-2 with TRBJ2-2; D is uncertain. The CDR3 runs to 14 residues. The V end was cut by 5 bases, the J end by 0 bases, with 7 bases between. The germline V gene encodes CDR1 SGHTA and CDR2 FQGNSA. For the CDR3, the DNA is TGTGCCAGCAGCGCCCAAACGAACACCGGGGAGCTGTTTTTT. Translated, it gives CASSAQTNTGELFF.

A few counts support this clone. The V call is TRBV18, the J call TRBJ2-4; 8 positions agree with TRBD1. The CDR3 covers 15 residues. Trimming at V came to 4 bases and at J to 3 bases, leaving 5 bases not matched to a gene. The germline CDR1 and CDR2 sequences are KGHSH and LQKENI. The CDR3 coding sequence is TGTGCCAGCTCACGGACACAGGGGGACAAAAACATTCAGTACTTC. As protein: CASSRTQGDKNIQYF.

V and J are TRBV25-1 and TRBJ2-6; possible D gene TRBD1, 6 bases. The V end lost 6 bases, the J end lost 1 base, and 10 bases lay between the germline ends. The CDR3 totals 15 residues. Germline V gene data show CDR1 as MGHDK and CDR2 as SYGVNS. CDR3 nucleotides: TGTGCCAGCAGCAGAGGGGGATCTGGGGCCAACGTCCTGACTTTC. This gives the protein CASSRGGSGANVLTF. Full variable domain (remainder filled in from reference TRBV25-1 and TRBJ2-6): EADIYQTPRYLVIGTGKKITLECSQTMGHDKMYWYQQDPGMELHLIHYSYGVNSTEKGDLSSESTVSRIRTEHFPLTLESARPSHTSQYLCASSRGGSGANVLTFGAGSRLTVL.

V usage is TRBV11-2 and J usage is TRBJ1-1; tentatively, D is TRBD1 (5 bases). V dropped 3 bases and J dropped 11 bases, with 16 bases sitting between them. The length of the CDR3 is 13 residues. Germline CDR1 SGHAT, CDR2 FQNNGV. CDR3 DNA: TGTGCCAGCAGCTTCGTTCAGGGACTATGGGCTTTCTTT. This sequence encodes CASSFVQGLWAFF.

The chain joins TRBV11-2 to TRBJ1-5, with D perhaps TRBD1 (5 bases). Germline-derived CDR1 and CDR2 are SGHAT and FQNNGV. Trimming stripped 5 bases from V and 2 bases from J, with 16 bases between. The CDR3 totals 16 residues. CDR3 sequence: CASSQDPGAGNQPQHF. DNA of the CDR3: TGTGCCAGCAGCCAAGATCCTGGGGCGGGCAATCAGCCCCAGCATTTT. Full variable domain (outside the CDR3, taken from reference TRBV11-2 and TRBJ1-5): EAGVAQSPRYKIIEKRQSVAFWCNPISGHATLYWYQQILGQGPKLLIQFQNNGVVDDSQLPKDRFSAERLKGVDSTLKIQPAKLEDSAVYLCASSQDPGAGNQPQHFGDGTRLSIL.

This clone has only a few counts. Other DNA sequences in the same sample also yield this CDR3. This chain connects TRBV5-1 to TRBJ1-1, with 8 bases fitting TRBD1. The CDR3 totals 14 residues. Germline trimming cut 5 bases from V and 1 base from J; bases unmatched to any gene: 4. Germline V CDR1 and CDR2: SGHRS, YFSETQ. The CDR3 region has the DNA TGCGCCAGCAGTCGGACAGGGTCGAACACTGAAGCTTTCTTT. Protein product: CASSRTGSNTEAFF.

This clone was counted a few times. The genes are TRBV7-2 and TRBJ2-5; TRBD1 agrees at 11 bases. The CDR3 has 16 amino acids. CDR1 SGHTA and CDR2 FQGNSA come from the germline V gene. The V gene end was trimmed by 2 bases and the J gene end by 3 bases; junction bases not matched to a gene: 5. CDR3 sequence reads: CASSLPGQGAKETQYF. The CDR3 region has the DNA TGTGCCAGCAGCTTACCCGGACAGGGGGCAAAAGAGACCCAGTACTTC.

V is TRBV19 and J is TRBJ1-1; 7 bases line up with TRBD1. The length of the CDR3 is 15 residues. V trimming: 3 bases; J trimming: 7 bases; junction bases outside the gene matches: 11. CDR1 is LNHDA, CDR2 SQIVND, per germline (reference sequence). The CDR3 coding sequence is TGTGCCAGTAGTATCAGGGAATTGGGACAGCTTGAAGCTTTCTTT. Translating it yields CASSIRELGQLEAFF.

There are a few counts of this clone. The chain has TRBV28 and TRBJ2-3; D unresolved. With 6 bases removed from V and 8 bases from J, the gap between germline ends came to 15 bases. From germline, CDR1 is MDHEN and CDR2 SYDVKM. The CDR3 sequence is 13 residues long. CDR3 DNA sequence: TGTGCCAGCAGCCTCCACCCCGGCCGTACGCAGTATTTT. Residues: CASSLHPGRTQYF. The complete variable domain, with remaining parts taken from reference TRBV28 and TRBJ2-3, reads DVKVTQSSRYLVKRTGEKVFLECVQDMDHENMFWYRQDPGLGLRLIYFSYDVKMKEKGDIPEGYSVSREKKERFSLILESASTNQTSMYLCASSLHPGRTQYFGPGTRLTVL.

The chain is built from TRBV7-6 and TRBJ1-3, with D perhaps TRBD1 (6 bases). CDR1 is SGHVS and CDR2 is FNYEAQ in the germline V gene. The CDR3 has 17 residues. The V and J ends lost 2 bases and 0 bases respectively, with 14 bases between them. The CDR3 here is CASSLLGQPSSGNTIYF. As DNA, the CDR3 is TGTGCCAGCAGCTTATTAGGACAGCCCAGCTCTGGAAACACCATATATTTT.

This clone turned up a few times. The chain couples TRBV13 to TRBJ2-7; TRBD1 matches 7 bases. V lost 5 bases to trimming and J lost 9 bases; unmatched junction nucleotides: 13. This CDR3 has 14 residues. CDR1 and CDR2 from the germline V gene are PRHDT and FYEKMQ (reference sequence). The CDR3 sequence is CASSLHDRVRRQYF. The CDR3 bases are TGTGCCAGCAGCCTCCATGACAGGGTCCGGAGGCAGTACTTC.

CDR3 sequence (DNA): TGTGCCAGCAGCTTGGCCTGGGGCACAGATACGCAGTATTTT. This codes for CASSLAWGTDTQYF. The rearrangement joins TRBV5-5 to TRBJ2-3; no clear D. Trimming left V 0 bases short and J 1 base short, with 6 bases between. The CDR3 sequence is 14 residues long. CDR1 is SGHKS, CDR2 YYEKEE, per germline (reference sequence).

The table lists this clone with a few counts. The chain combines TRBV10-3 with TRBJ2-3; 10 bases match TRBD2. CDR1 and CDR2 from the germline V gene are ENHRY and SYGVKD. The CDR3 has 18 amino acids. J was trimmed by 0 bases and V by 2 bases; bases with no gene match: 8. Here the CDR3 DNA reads TGTGCCATCAGTGAGCTCGCTAGCGGGAGCAAGAGCACAGATACGCAGTATTTT. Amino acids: CAISELASGSKSTDTQYF.

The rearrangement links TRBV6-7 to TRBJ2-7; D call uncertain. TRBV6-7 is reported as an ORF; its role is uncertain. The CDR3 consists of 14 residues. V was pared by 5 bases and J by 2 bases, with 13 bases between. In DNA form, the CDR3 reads TGTGCCAGCAGTATAACGATCAAGACCTACGAGCAGTACTTC. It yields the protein CASSITIKTYEQYF.